This TCR beta chain derives from a study of PD-1 blockade in classical Hodgkin lymphoma. TCRdb's table, derived via immunoSEQ multiplex PCR, lists solely in-frame clones and lacks some. The table includes fewer than 35,000 clones, 92% detected once. As for this clone: No antigen is known for it.

CDR1 is WSHSY, CDR2 SAAADI, per germline. V gave up 7 bases and J gave up 5 bases, with 11 bases separating them. This CDR3 spans 12 amino acids. General study findings and limits: Healthy donors were reported to have higher baseline TCR diversity than newly diagnosed patients. Diversity in CD4+ TCRs, unlike that measured in CD8+ TCRs, had risen significantly by C4D1.

Documented time point: cycle 4 day 1 (C4D1), after less than seven weeks of nivolumab. Each patient experienced a relapse that followed autologous stem cell transplantation, and brentuximab vedotin exposure varied. Negative magnetic selection isolated CD4+ T cells from thawed PBMCs. This material consisted of CD4+ T cells from blood, taken before the fourth cycle of nivolumab. The receptor's source is a human donor with classical Hodgkin lymphoma. The chain couples TRBV10-2 to TRBJ1-2, with D possibly TRBD1 on 6 matching bases. Written as DNA, the CDR3 is TGCGCCAGCACCGGGACACAATATGGCTACACCTTC. Its translation is CASTGTQYGYTF.